The clone carrying this T cell receptor beta chain was recorded once. V lost 0 bases and J lost 0, with 9 bases in between. This CDR3 comprises 16 residues. The germline V gene encodes CDR1 SGDLS and CDR2 YYNGEE. In the original processing: Amplified reference gene primers provided the basis for estimating nucleated cell counts. The table came from immunoSEQ multiplex PCR; TCRdb's copy has only in-frame clones and leaves some out. The V and J calls and clone size come from that table; D and trimming were worked out from the DNA. This sample has 150,000 to 200,000 clones, with approximately 83% found just once. The data were taken from a study of blood T cell repertoires in COVID-19.

The V call is TRBV9, the J call TRBJ2-2; unclear D gene. This receptor was taken from a human donor with active or convalescent COVID-19. The donor label of this sample is uncertain. Sequencing was carried out using peripheral blood. The CDR3 region has the DNA TGTGCCAGCAGCGTAGGTTGGAGCGCGAACACCGGGGAGCTGTTTTTT. Residues: CASSVGWSANTGELFF.